This T cell receptor (gamma chain) was sequenced during a study of gamma-delta chains in newborns, infants, children. In the study overall: Innate gammadelta T cells reportedly expand polyclonally right after birth, driven by microbial exposure, per the title.

V lost 3 bases, J lost 6 bases, and 5 bases stayed unmatched. Germline V gives CDR1 GITISATS, CDR2 ISYDGTV (reference sequence). The CDR3 is 16 amino acids. TCRdb reanalysed the reads with CATT. The data hold about 170 gamma-chain clones, with approximately 46% observed a single time. This clonotype originated in a child who was a newborn, infant or young child, either healthy, febrile or measles-vaccinated (not recorded which). V usage is TRGV9 and J usage is TRGJP. The J gene, not given by TCRdb, was assigned here from a germline match of the nucleotide sequence. The sequencing input was blood. CDR3 DNA sequence: TGTGCCTTGTGGGAGAAAGGAGAGTTGGGCAAAAAAATCAAGGTATTT. Translated: CALWEKGELGKKIKVF.